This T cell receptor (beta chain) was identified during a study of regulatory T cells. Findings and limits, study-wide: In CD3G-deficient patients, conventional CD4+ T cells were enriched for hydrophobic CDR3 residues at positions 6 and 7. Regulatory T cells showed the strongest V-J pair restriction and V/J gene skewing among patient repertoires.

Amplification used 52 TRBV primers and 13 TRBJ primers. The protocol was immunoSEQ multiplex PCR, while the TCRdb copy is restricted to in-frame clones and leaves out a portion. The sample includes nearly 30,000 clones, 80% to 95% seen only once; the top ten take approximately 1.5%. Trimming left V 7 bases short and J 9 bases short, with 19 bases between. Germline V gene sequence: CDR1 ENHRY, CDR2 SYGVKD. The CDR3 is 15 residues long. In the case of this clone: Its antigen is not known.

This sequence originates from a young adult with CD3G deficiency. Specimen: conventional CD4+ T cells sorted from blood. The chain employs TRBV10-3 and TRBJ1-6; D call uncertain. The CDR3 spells CAITAREKGSSPLHF. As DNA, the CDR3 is TGTGCCATCACAGCAAGGGAAAAGGGCTCTTCACCCCTCCACTTT.